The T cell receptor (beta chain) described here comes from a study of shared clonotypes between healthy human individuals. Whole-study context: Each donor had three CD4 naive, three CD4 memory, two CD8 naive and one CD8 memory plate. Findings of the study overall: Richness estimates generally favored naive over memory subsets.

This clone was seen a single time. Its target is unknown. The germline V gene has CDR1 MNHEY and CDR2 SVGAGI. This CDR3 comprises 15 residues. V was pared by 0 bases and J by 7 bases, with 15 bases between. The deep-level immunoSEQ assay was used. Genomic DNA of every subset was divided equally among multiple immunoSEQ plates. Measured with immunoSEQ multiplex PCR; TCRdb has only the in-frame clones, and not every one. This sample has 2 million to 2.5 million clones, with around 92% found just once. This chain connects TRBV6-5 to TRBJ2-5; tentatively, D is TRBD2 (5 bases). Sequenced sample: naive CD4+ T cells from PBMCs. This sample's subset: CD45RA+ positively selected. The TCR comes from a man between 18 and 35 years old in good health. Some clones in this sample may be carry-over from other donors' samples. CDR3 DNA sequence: TGTGCCAGCAGTTACTCGAGAGCCCGAGAGGGGACCCAGTACTTC. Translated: CASSYSRAREGTQYF.